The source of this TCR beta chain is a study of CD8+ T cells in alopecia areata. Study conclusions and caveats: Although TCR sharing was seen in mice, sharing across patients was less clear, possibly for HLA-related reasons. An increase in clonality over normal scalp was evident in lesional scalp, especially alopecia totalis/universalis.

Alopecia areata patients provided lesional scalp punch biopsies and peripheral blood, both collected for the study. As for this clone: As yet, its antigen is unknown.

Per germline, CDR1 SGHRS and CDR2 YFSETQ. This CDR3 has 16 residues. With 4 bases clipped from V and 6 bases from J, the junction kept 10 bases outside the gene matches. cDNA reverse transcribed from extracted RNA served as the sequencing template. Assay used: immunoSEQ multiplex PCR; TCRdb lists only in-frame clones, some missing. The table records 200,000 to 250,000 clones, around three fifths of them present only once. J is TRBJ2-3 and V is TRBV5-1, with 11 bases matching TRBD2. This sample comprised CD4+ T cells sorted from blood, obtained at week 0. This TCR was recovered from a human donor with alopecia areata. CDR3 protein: CASSLSGRAREDTQYF. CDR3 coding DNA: TGCGCCAGCAGCCTTAGCGGGAGGGCCCGTGAGGATACGCAGTATTTT. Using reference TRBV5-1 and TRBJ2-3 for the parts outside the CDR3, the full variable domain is KAGVTQTPRYLIKTRGQQVTLSCSPISGHRSVSWYQQTPGQGLQFLFEYFSETQRNKGNFPGRFSGRQFSNSRSEMNVSTLELGDSALYLCASSLSGRAREDTQYFGPGTRLTVL.